This record looks at one T cell receptor (beta chain) sequence and its context. Antigen specificity is unknown. CDR1 is SQVTM and CDR2 is ANQGSEA in the germline V gene. The CDR3 sequence is 13 residues long. The ends were cut back, 4 bases at V and 0 bases at J, with 10 bases in the middle. The protocol was immunoSEQ multiplex PCR, while the TCRdb copy is restricted to in-frame clones and leaves out a portion. The sample has about 66,000 clones; 88% are singletons. The sample belongs to a study of PD-L1 blockade in urothelial cancer. Whole-study results and caveats: By 3 weeks, tumor-associated blood clones had expanded more in durable-benefit patients.

As for time point: peripheral blood 6 weeks after treatment start. This sample comprised PBMCs, obtained around atezolizumab (anti-PD-L1) treatment. The source of this sequence is a man aged 55 to 70 with urothelial cancer. V is TRBV29-1 and J is TRBJ2-7, with D perhaps matching TRBD2 (5 bases). CDR3 in DNA: TGCAGCGTTGTGAGGGAATTCTCCTACGAGCAGTACTTC. Protein product: CSVVREFSYEQYF.